This TCR beta chain was documented in a study of blood T cell repertoires in COVID-19. Germline values: CDR1 SGHVS, CDR2 FNYEAQ. J lost 5 bases, V lost 6 bases, and 5 bases had no gene match. There are 14 residues in the CDR3. The assay was immunoSEQ multiplex PCR, and TCRdb's table has in-frame clones only and misses some. In the table there are more than 60,000 clones, 88% of which are singletons. This TCR derives from a woman between 40 and 50 years old who had recovered from COVID-19. V gene TRBV7-6 combines with J gene TRBJ1-4, with 8 bases identical to TRBD1. The sequenced sample consisted of PBMCs or T cells enriched from blood (not recorded which). The CDR3 reads CASRPQGGNEKLFF. The DNA for the CDR3 is TGTGCCAGCAGACCACAGGGGGGGAATGAAAAACTGTTTTTT.